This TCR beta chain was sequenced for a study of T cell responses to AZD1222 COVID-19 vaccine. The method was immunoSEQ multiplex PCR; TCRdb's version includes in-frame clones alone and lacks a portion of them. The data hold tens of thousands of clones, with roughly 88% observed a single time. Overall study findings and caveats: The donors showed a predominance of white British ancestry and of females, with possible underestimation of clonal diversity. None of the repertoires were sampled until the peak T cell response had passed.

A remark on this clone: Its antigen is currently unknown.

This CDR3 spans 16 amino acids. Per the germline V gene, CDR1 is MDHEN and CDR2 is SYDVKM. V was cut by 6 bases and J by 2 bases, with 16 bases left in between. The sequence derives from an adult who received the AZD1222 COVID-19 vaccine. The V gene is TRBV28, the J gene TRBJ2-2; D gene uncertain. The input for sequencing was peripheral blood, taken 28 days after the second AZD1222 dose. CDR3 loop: CASRLTFSVNTGELFF. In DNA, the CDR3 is TGTGCCAGCAGACTTACCTTTTCGGTAAACACCGGGGAGCTGTTTTTT.